The text below deals with one T cell receptor (beta chain). This clone's antigen is unknown. Base-call qualities are not available, and no considerably larger clone is one nucleotide away. This sample is drawn from a study of cytomegalovirus exposure and HLA in healthy donors (dated by TCRdb to 2017 to 2019). Study-wide context: The roughly 700 repertoires of the first cohort and the 110 or so validation repertoires were produced on the same platform, according to a later analysis. The study was designed to test whether signatures of past pathogen exposure could be identified by cataloging public T cell receptors. The study combined high-throughput TCR immunosequencing, statistical association of individual TCRs with disease status, and machine learning to predict cytomegalovirus infection status. In addition to the first cohort of around 670 subjects, a separate validation cohort of 120 different subjects was used. Study-wide findings and limitations: The authors suggested that the approach could potentially be generalized to other disease states and immunological phenotypes. In the study, around 160 TCR beta chains were listed as associated with cytomegalovirus. A few of the identified cytomegalovirus-associated TCR beta chains were confirmed in vitro to be specific for cytomegalovirus antigens. Cytomegalovirus status was reported to be diagnosed by the classifier with high specificity and sensitivity in both the original and validation cohorts. A later analysis had no HLA typing for the validation cohort, so co-occurrence there was scored across all 130 or so repertoires. While some public TCRs were present in many individuals, most TCR sequences turned up only very rarely across donors. Subsequent analysis determined that TCRs grouped into clusters in the first cohort also showed a tendency toward co-occurrence across the 130 or so validation repertoires, and 94% of cluster scores exceeded 0.

CDR1 is given as ENHRY and CDR2 as SYGVKD, both from the germline V gene. Between the V and J ends, shortened by 6 bases and 1 base respectively, the junction contains 7 bases. The cysteine opens and the phenylalanine closes a CDR3 of 13 amino acids. Kept here is only the CDR3 DNA, which spans 39 bases and is read in frame from base 1. The library was produced with the immunoSEQ multiplex PCR assay. Under the source paper's analysis protocol: A statistical classification framework was built to diagnose cytomegalovirus status from the catalog of TCR beta chain sequences. As stored in TCRdb, this immuneACCESS dataset retains in-frame rearrangements with V and J assigned. A fraction of the clones does not appear; measured against another copy, unresolved V genes explain less than half of the discrepancy, and the remainder lacks a known reason. That table supplies the V and J calls and clone size; D and trimming were determined from the DNA. The sample records 150,000 to 200,000 clones, 86% of which are singletons. Clones ranked in the top ten supply 4.5% to 7% of the sample.

The donors were included in the validation cohort of around 120 subjects, a group kept apart from the roughly 670-subject first cohort. The sequence was obtained from a woman aged 25 to 39 in good health and CMV-seronegative. The chain couples TRBV10-3 to TRBJ2-1; a tentative D match to TRBD2 spans 5 bases. Source material: PBMCs. The sequence in DNA is TGTGCCATCAGCGGGAAGTCCTACAATGAGCAGTTCTTC. This translates into CAISGKSYNEQFF.